These T cell receptor beta chains were read from a single sample in a study of blood T cell repertoires in COVID-19. Clones were read by immunoSEQ multiplex PCR, and TCRdb kept only the in-frame ones, dropping some. The sample has around 140,000 clones; 84% are singletons. Material: peripheral blood. These receptors were taken from an elderly woman with acute or convalescent COVID-19. The CDR3 runs from the conserved cysteine through the conserved F or W. A D gene is named only where the DNA matches it firmly. The size entry is marked missing in some rows and otherwise reads once, few, many or a size class.

D gene	clone size	J gene	V gene	CDR3 protein	CDR3 DNA
-	-	TRBJ2-2	TRBV19	CASTIRRNTGELFF	TGTGCCAGTACGATCCGCAGGAACACCGGGGAGCTGTTTTTT
-	-	TRBJ2-3	TRBV27	CASSPSTATDTQYF	TGTGCCAGCAGTCCCTCGACTGCCACAGATACGCAGTATTTT
TRBD1	-	TRBJ2-7	TRBV6-6	CASSYEGQRFYEQYF	TGTGCCAGCAGTTACGAGGGACAGCGCTTCTACGAGCAGTACTTC
-	-	TRBJ1-2	TRBV7-9	CASSFRDTLHYGYTF	TGTGCCAGCAGCTTCCGGGACACCCTACACTATGGCTACACCTTC
TRBD1	-	TRBJ2-1	TRBV7-6	CASSFRQGSYNEQFF	TGTGCCAGCAGCTTCCGACAGGGCTCCTACAATGAGCAGTTCTTC
TRBD1	-	TRBJ2-5	TRBV6-5	CASSYSGTGETQYF	TGTGCCAGCAGTTACTCCGGGACAGGGGAGACCCAGTACTTC
-	few	TRBJ1-1	TRBV29-1	CSVGGGRDTEAFF	TGCAGCGTTGGTGGAGGGCGCGACACTGAAGCTTTCTTT
TRBD1	-	TRBJ1-1	TRBV7-9	CASSPRQGGTEAFF	TGTGCCAGCAGCCCAAGACAGGGAGGCACTGAAGCTTTCTTT
-	-	TRBJ1-3	TRBV30	CAWKAENTIYF	TGTGCCTGGAAAGCCGAAAACACCATATATTTT
TRBD1	once	TRBJ1-2	TRBV7-9	CASSLVGTGGAGYTF	TGTGCCAGCAGCTTAGTTGGGACAGGGGGCGCGGGCTACACCTTC
TRBD1	many	TRBJ1-6	TRBV5-6	CASSQSRTGYNSPLHF	TGTGCCAGCAGCCAATCTCGGACAGGGTATAATTCACCCCTCCACTTT
-	-	TRBJ1-2	TRBV19	CASSIRERTAVRTF	TGTGCCAGTAGTATTAGGGAAAGGACAGCCGTCCGAACCTTC
-	once	TRBJ1-2	TRBV2	CASSIHQRYGYTF	TGTGCCAGCAGCATACATCAGCGCTATGGCTACACCTTC
TRBD2	-	TRBJ2-2	TRBV6-2/TRBV6-3	CASSPSGLAGNTGELFF	TGTGCCAGCAGCCCTTCAGGACTAGCGGGGAACACCGGGGAGCTGTTTTTT
TRBD1	-	TRBJ1-1	TRBV5-5	CASSNPTGGTEAFF	TGTGCCAGCAGCAATCCGACAGGGGGCACTGAAGCTTTCTTT
TRBD1	-	TRBJ2-7	TRBV7-9	CASSLDRTGGASYEQYF	TGTGCCAGCAGCTTAGACCGGACAGGGGGCGCCTCCTACGAGCAGTACTTC
-	few	TRBJ1-3	TRBV5-4	CASSPAGGVNTIYF	TGTGCCAGCAGTCCCGCGGGTGGGGTAAACACCATATATTTT
TRBD1	-	TRBJ1-4	TRBV4-3	CASSQDSAGGSTNEKLFF	TGCGCCAGCAGCCAAGATTCAGCAGGGGGCTCAACTAATGAAAAACTGTTTTTT
-	-	TRBJ1-2	TRBV7-8	CASSERDRGGFGYGYTF	TGTGCCAGCAGCGAAAGGGACCGCGGGGGCTTCGGCTATGGCTACACCTTC
-	-	TRBJ2-5	TRBV7-2	CASRGGWGLGRQETQYF	TGTGCCAGCCGAGGAGGGTGGGGCCTGGGGAGACAAGAGACCCAGTACTTC
-	many	TRBJ1-5	TRBV6-2/TRBV6-3	CASSYSSLAGSGNQPQHF	TGTGCCAGCAGTTACTCGAGTCTAGCAGGCTCGGGCAATCAGCCCCAGCATTTT
-	-	TRBJ2-1	TRBV6-2/TRBV6-3	CASSLIRDTGNEQFF	TGTGCCAGCAGCTTGATAAGGGACACGGGGAATGAGCAGTTCTTC
TRBD2	-	TRBJ2-3	TRBV11-3	CASSLGLAGSTDTQYF	TGTGCCAGCAGCTTGGGACTAGCGGGGAGCACAGATACGCAGTATTTT
TRBD1	-	TRBJ2-5	TRBV7-2	CASSPSIDRGVQETQYF	TGTGCCAGCAGCCCTTCTATCGACAGGGGGGTTCAGGAGACCCAGTACTTC
TRBD2	-	TRBJ2-4	TRBV5-1	CASSPSTSGRANAKNIQYF	TGCGCCAGCAGCCCCTCGACTAGCGGGAGGGCCAATGCCAAAAACATTCAGTACTTC
-	-	TRBJ1-2	TRBV5-1	CASSETGTRTNYGYTF	TGCGCCAGCAGCGAAACCGGGACAAGAACTAACTATGGCTACACCTTC
-	-	TRBJ2-7	TRBV7-2	CASSLSGGSGHEQYF	TGTGCCAGCAGCTTATCCGGGGGATCGGGCCACGAGCAGTACTTC
-	-	TRBJ2-7	TRBV11-3	CASSLDRDYEQYF	TGTGCCAGCAGCTTAGACAGGGACTACGAGCAGTACTTC
-	-	TRBJ2-6	TRBV7-2	CASSSRGGSGANVLTF	TGTGCCAGCAGCTCCAGGGGCGGCTCTGGGGCCAACGTCCTGACTTTC
TRBD1	-	TRBJ2-7	TRBV4-3	CASSHAGQGGYEQYF	TGCGCCAGCAGCCACGCGGGACAGGGTGGCTACGAGCAGTACTTC
-	-	TRBJ2-1	TRBV4-3	CASSQGGGGYNEQFF	TGCGCCAGCAGCCAAGGAGGGGGGGGATACAATGAGCAGTTCTTC
-	once	TRBJ1-1	TRBV7-6	CASSPGQWRLNTEAFF	TGTGCCAGCAGCCCCGGACAGTGGCGACTGAACACTGAAGCTTTCTTT
-	once	TRBJ2-3	TRBV2	CASSEIGVSGDTQYF	TGTGCCAGCAGTGAAATAGGGGTTTCGGGAGATACGCAGTATTTT
-	once	TRBJ1-4	TRBV11-2	CASSASTVPNEKLFF	TGTGCCAGCAGCGCCTCGACAGTACCGAATGAAAAACTGTTTTTT
TRBD1	few	TRBJ1-4	TRBV7-6	CASSSGQGAYEKLFF	TGTGCCAGCAGCTCGGGACAGGGGGCATATGAAAAACTGTTTTTT
TRBD1	-	TRBJ2-1	TRBV2	CASRKQGVSYNEQFF	TGTGCCAGCAGGAAACAGGGGGTGTCCTACAATGAGCAGTTCTTC
TRBD2	-	TRBJ2-1	TRBV20-1	CSASFERGGSSYNEQFF	TGCAGTGCTAGTTTCGAGCGGGGGGGCAGCTCCTACAATGAGCAGTTCTTC